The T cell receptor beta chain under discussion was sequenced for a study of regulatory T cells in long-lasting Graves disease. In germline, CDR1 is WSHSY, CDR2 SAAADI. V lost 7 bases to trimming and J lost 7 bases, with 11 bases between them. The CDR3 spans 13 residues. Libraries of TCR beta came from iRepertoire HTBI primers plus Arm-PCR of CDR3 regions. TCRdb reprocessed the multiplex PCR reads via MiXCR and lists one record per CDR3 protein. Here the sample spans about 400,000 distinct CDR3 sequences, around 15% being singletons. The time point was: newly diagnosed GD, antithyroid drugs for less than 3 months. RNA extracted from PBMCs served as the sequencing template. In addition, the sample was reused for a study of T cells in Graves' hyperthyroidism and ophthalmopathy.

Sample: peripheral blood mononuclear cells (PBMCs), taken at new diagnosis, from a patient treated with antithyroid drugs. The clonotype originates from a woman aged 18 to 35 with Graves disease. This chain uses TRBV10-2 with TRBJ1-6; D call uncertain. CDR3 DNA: TGCGCCAGCAAGAGGGCGGCAAATTCACCCCTCCACTTT. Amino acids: CASKRAANSPLHF.